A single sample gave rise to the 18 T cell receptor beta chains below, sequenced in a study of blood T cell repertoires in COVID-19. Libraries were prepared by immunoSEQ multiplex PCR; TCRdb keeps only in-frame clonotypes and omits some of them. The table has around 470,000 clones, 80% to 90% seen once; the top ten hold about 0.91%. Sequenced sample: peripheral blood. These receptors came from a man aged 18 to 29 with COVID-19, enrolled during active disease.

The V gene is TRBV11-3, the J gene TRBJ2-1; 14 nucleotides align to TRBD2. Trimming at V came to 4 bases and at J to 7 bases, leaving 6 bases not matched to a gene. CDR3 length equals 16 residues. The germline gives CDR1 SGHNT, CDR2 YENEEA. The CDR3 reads CASSSGGLAGENEQFF. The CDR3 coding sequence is TGTGCCAGCAGCTCCGGGGGACTAGCGGGAGAAAATGAGCAGTTCTTC.

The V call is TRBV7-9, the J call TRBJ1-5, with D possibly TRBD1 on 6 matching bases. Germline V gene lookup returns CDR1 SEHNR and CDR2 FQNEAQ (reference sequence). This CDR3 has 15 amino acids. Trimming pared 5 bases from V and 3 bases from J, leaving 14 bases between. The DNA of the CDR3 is TGTGCCAGCAGCAGCCAGGGGTCTGACAATCAGCCCCAGCATTTT. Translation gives CASSSQGSDNQPQHF.

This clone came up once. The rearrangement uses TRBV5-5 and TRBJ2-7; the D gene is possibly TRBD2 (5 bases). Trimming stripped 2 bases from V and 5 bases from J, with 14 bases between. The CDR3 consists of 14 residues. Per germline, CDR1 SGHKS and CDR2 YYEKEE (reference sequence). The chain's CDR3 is CASSFRGPNNEQYF. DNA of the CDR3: TGTGCCAGCAGCTTCCGGGGTCCGAATAACGAGCAGTACTTC.

The CDR3 sequence is CASSPGQAEQYF. The CDR3 nucleotides read TGTGCCAGCTCACCCGGACAGGCGGAGCAGTACTTC. The gene calls are TRBV18 and TRBJ2-7; 7 positions agree with TRBD1. CDR1 and CDR2 (germline): KGHSH, LQKENI. CDR3 size: 12 residues. After removal of 3 bases from V and 7 bases from J, the junction contained 3 bases not matched to a gene.

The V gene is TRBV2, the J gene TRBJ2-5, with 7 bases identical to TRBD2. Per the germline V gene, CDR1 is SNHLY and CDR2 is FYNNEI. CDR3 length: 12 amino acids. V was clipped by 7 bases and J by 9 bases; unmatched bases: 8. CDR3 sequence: CASTEGAGAQYF. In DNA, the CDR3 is TGTGCCAGCACCGAGGGCGCGGGGGCCCAGTACTTC.

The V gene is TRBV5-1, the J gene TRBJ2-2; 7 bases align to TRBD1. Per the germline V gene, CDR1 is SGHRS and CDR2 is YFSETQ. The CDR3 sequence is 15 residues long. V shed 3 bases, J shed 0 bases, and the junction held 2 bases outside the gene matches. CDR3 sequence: CASSSGQTNTGELFF. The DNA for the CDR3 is TGCGCCAGCAGCTCGGGACAGACGAACACCGGGGAGCTGTTTTTT.

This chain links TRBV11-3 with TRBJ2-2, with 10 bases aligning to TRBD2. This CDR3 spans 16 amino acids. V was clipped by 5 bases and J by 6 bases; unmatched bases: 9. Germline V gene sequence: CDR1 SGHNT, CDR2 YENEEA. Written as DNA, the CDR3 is TGTGCCAGCAGCCCCGGGGCTAGCGGGAGTTCCGGGGAGCTGTTTTTT. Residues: CASSPGASGSSGELFF.

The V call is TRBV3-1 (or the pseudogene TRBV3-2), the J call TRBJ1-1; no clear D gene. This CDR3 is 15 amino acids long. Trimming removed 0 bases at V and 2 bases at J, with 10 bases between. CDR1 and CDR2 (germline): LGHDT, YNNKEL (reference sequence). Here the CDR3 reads CASSQEPSGNTEAFF. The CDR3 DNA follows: TGTGCCAGCAGCCAAGAACCTTCGGGTAACACTGAAGCTTTCTTT.

DNA for the CDR3: TGCGCCAGCAGCTTCTGGCCAGAGGGAGAGACCCAGTACTTC. Protein product: CASSFWPEGETQYF. The J gene is TRBJ2-5, the V gene TRBV5-1; TRBD2 might be the D (5 bases). V was pared by 2 bases and J by 4 bases, with 12 bases between. The CDR3 contains 14 residues. Germline CDR1 SGHRS, CDR2 YFSETQ.

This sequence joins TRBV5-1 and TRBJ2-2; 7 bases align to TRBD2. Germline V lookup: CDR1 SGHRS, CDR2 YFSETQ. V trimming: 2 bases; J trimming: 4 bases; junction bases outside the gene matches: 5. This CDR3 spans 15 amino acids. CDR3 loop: CASSFKRDSTGELFF. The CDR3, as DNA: TGCGCCAGCAGCTTTAAGCGGGATTCCACCGGGGAGCTGTTTTTT.

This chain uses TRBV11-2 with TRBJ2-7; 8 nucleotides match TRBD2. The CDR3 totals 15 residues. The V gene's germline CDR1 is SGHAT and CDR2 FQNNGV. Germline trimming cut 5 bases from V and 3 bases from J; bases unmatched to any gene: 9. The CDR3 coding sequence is TGTGCCAGCAGCACAACTAGCGGTTCAGGCTACGAGCAGTACTTC. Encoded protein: CASSTTSGSGYEQYF.

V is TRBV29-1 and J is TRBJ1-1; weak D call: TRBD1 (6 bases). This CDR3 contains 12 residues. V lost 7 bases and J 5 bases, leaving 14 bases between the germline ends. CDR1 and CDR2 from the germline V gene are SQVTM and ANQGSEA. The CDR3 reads CSASTGETEAFF. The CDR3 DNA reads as TGCAGCGCTTCGACAGGTGAGACTGAAGCTTTCTTT.

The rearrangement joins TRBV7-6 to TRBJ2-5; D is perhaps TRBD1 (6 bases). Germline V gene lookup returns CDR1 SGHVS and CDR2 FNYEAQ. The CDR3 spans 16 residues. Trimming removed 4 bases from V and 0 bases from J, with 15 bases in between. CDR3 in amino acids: CASSSPGTRYQETQYF. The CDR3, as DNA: TGTGCCAGCAGCTCCCCCGGGACAAGGTACCAAGAGACCCAGTACTTC.

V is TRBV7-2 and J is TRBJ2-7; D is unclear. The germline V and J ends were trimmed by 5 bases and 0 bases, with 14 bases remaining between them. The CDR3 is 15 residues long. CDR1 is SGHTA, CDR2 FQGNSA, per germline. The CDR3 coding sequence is TGTGCCAGCAGCCCAAGCCGTCGGGTCTCCTACGAGCAGTACTTC. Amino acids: CASSPSRRVSYEQYF.

In nucleotides, the CDR3 is TGCGCCAGCAGCCAAACAGGGGGCGCGTCCGAGCAGTACTTC. As protein: CASSQTGGASEQYF. The rearrangement uses TRBV4-1 and TRBJ2-7; 9 bases are a match to TRBD1. Trimming at V came to 2 bases and at J to 6 bases, leaving 5 bases not matched to a gene. Per the germline V gene, CDR1 is MGHRA and CDR2 is YSYEKL. The CDR3 runs 14 residues.

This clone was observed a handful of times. CDR3 residues: CATSRRDITNTGELFF. The CDR3 DNA reads TGTGCCACCAGCAGAAGAGACATTACCAACACCGGGGAGCTGTTTTTT. The chain has TRBV15 and TRBJ2-2; no definite D call. The CDR3 is 16 amino acids. CDR1 LNHNV and CDR2 YYDKDF come from the germline V gene (reference sequence). The V end lost 2 bases, the J end lost 2 bases, and 12 bases lay between the germline ends.

CDR3 sequence: CASSHGGSGTGELFF. The CDR3 region has the DNA TGTGCCAGCAGCCATGGAGGGTCGGGCACCGGGGAGCTGTTTTTT. J is TRBJ2-2 and V is TRBV5-5, with D perhaps matching TRBD2 (6 bases). CDR3 size: 15 residues. CDR1 is SGHKS and CDR2 is YYEKEE in the germline V gene (reference sequence). V was shortened by 4 bases and J by 4 bases, with 14 bases between the two germline ends.

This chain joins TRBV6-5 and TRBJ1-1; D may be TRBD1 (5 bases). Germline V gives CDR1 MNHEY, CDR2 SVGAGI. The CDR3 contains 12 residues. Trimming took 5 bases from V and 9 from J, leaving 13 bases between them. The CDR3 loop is CASSPSRDKAFF. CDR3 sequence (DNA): TGTGCCAGCAGTCCTTCCAGGGATAAAGCTTTCTTT.